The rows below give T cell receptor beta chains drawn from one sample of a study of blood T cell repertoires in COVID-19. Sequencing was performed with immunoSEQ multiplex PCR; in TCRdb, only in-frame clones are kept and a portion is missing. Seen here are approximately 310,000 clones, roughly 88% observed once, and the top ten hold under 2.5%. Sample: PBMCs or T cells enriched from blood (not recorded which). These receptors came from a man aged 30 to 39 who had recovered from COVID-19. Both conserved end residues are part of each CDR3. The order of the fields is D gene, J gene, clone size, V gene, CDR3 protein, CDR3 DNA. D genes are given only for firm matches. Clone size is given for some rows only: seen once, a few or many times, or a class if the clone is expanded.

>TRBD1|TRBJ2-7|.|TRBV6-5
CASGMGQGAYEQYF
TGTGCCAGCGGCATGGGACAGGGGGCCTACGAGCAGTACTTC
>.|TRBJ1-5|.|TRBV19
CASRPVPGSRNQPQHF
TGTGCCAGTAGACCCGTCCCAGGCAGCCGCAATCAGCCCCAGCATTTT
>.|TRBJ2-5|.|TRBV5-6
CASSLRGAQETQYF
TGTGCCAGCAGCTTGCGGGGGGCTCAAGAGACCCAGTACTTC
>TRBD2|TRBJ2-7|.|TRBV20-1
CSASSLAGDSYEQYF
TGCAGTGCTAGTTCTCTAGCGGGGGATTCCTACGAGCAGTACTTC
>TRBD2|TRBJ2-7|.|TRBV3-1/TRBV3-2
CASSRRTSKDYYEQYF
TGTGCCAGCAGCCGACGGACTAGCAAGGACTACTACGAGCAGTACTTC
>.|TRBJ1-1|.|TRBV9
CASSVGMVNTEAFF
TGTGCCAGCAGCGTCGGGATGGTGAACACTGAAGCTTTCTTT
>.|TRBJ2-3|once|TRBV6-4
CASSDGAEDTQYF
TGTGCCAGCAGTGACGGGGCGGAAGATACGCAGTATTTT
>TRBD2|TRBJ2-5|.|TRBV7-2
CASSLLAGEETQYF
TGTGCCAGCAGCTTACTAGCGGGGGAAGAGACCCAGTACTTC
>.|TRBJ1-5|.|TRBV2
CASSSGENQPQHF
TGTGCCAGCAGTTCCGGGGAGAATCAGCCCCAGCATTTT
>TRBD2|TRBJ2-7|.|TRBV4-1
CASSQVQLAGGIEQYF
TGCGCCAGCAGCCAAGTACAACTAGCGGGGGGAATCGAGCAGTACTTC
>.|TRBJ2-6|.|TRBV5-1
CASSDPGDGANVLTF
TGCGCCAGCAGCGATCCAGGGGATGGGGCCAACGTCCTGACTTTC
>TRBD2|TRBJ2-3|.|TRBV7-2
CASRGGGTTDTQYF
TGTGCCAGCAGGGGCGGGGGTACCACAGATACGCAGTATTTT
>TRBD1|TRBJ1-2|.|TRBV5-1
CASSLGQGSNYGYTF
TGCGCCAGCAGCTTGGGACAGGGCAGCAACTATGGCTACACCTTC